This TCR beta chain was documented in a study of breast tumors, draining lymph nodes, adjacent tissues. TCRdb redid the calling of the multiplex PCR reads with MiXCR, one entry per CDR3 protein. The profile shows some 120,000 distinct CDR3 sequences, 15% to 20% of them singletons. The CDR3 consists of 12 residues. Germline V lookup: CDR1 SNHLY, CDR2 FYNNEI. The ends were cut back, 3 bases at V and 5 bases at J, with 5 bases in the middle. Study outcomes and limitations: Tumor repertoires ranked between lymph nodes and nontumor tissue in diversity, with V and J gene preferences. Findings are consistent with lymph node origin and intratumoral expansion of most tumor T cells. The lymph node origin of tumor T cells was framed as consistent with a hypothesis, not demonstrated. Luminal-like breast cancer showed significantly higher tumor–nontumor repertoire similarity than basal-like.

The lymph nodes were axillary draining lymph nodes from breast cancer patients. This clonotype came up many times. Its antigen is currently unknown. The source is a female donor with breast cancer. Some clones in this sample may be carry-over from other donors' samples. The material sequenced was axillary lymph node tissue. The chain carries TRBV2 and TRBJ2-1; D is unresolved. Here the CDR3 DNA reads TGTGCCAGCAGTGACCAGCACAATGAGCAGTTCTTC. Its translation is CASSDQHNEQFF.